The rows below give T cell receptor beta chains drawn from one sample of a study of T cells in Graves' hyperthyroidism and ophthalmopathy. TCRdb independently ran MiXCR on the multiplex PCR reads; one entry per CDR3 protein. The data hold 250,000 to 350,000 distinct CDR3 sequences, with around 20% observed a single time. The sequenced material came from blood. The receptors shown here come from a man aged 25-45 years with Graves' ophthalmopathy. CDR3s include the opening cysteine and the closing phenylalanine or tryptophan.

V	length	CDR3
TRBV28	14	CASMGGTGLYEQYF
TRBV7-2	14	CASSSGGGVDTQYF
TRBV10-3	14	CAISGGTTAYEQYF
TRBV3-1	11	CASSHVGGYTF
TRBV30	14	CAWSSRGYNYGYTF
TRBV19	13	CASSKDRGPEAFF
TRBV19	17	CASSAYLRDKLNQPQHF
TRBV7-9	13	CASSLGRDDGYTF
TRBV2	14	CASSELSSYNEQFF
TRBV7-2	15	CASSLSGKLGLQGYF
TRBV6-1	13	CASRRDSTNEQFF
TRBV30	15	CAWSVLAGHTDTQYF
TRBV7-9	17	CASSLEALTGRGETQYF
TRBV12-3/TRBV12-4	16	CASSRGLAGAADTQYF
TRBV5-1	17	CASSLGPGGERTDTQYF
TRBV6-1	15	CASSLAGGRVNEQFF
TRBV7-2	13	CASSLWTTDTQYF
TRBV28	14	CASSLFQGNQPQHF
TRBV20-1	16	CSARVTRPDSTDTQYF
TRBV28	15	CASSPTGPANTEAFF
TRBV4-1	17	CASSHRAGGQYTGELFF
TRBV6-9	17	CASSYYPGTGLYNEQFF
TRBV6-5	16	CASSYRTRRSYNEQFF